This T cell receptor (beta chain) was sequenced during a study of blood T cell repertoires in COVID-19. Background on the study: Nucleic acid was either cDNA or gDNA, and it came from T cells, B-cell-depleted T cells, or PBMCs.

In the authors' workflow: The authors estimated nucleated cell counts from reference gene primer amplification. Data came from immunoSEQ multiplex PCR; TCRdb stores just in-frame clones and leaves some out. The D gene and trimming were derived from the DNA, and the V and J assignments and clone size from that table. The data hold about 220,000 clones, with roughly 89% observed a single time. Germline values: CDR1 LNHDA, CDR2 SQIVND (reference sequence). V shed 1 base and J shed 6 bases, with 13 bases lying between them. There are 15 residues in the CDR3. The clonotype was recovered from a man aged 25-45 years who had recovered from COVID-19. The chain joins TRBV19 to TRBJ2-1; possibly TRBD1 for D (6 bases). The sample was peripheral blood. The CDR3 here is CASSIGALRGNEQFF. The CDR3 nucleotides are TGTGCCAGTAGTATAGGAGCCCTCAGGGGCAATGAGCAGTTCTTC.